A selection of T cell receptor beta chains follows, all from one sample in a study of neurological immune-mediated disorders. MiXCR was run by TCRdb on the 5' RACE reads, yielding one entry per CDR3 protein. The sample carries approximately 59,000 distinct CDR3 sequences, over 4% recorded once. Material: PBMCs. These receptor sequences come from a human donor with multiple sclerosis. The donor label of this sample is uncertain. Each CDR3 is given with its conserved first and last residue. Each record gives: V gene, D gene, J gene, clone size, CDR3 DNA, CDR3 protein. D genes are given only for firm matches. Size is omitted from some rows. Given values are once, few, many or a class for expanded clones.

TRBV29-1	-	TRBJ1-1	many	TGCAGCGTGACAGTGTTGAACACTGAAGCTTTCTTT	CSVTVLNTEAFF
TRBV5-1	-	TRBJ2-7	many	TGCGCCAGCAGCTTTGAGGGGTCCGAGCAGTACTTC	CASSFEGSEQYF
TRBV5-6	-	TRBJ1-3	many	TGTGCCAGCAGCCTGATCGACTCTGGAAACACCATATATTTT	CASSLIDSGNTIYF
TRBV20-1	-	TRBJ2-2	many	TGCAGTGCAAACACAGACACCGGGGAGCTGTTTTTT	CSANTDTGELFF
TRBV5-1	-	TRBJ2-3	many	TGCGCCAGCAGCAGTGCTAGCACAGATACGCAGTATTTT	CASSSASTDTQYF
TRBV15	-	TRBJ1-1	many	TGTGCCACCAGCAGAGACCAACTCGGGACTTCTAAGGCAGCTTTCTTT	CATSRDQLGTSKAAFF
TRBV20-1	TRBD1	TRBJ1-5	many	TGCAGTGCTAGGGTCCCAGGGGGCGATCAGCCCCAGCATTTT	CSARVPGGDQPQHF
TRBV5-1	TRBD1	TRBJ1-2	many	TGCGCCAGCAGCTTGGATCAGGGGGTGCGAGGCTACACCTTC	CASSLDQGVRGYTF
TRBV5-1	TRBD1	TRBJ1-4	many	TGCGCCAGCAGCTTTGGGGACAGGGGACCTGAAAAACTGTTTTTT	CASSFGDRGPEKLFF
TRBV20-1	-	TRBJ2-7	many	TGCAGTGCTAAAATTTTAAACGCAGGGACATCGGGCATCCACGAGCAGTACTTC	CSAKILNAGTSGIHEQYF
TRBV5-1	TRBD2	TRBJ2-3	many	TGCGCCAGCAGCTTAATCCGCGGGGGGGGCACAGATACGCAGTATTTT	CASSLIRGGGTDTQYF
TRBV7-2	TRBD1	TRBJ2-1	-	TGTGCCAGCAGCCCACGTGCCGGGACAGGGTTGTTCTTC	CASSPRAGTGLFF
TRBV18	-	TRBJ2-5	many	TGTGCCAGCTCACCGAGCAGGGAACAAGAGACCCAGTACTTC	CASSPSREQETQYF
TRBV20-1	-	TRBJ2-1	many	TGCAGTGGTGGGCCCCGGACGGACGAGCAGTTCTTC	CSGGPRTDEQFF
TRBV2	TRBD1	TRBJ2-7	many	TGTGCCAGCGCTCGGGACAGAGCGCAAGAGCAGTACTTC	CASARDRAQEQYF
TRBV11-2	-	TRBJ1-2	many	TGTGCCAGCAGCCCCTCGGGAACTGGCTACACCTTC	CASSPSGTGYTF
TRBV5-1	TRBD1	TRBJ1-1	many	TGCGCCAGCAGCGCTGGGACAGGAGCTGAAGCTTTCTTT	CASSAGTGAEAFF
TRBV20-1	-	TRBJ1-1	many	TGCAGTGCTGTGAGGAACACTGAAGCTTTCTTT	CSAVRNTEAFF
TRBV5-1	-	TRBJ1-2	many	TGCGCCAGCAGCTTCAGGGACTATGGCTACACCTTC	CASSFRDYGYTF
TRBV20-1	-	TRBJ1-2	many	TGCAGTGCAAAAAAAAGGGACATTGATGGCTACACCTTC	CSAKKRDIDGYTF
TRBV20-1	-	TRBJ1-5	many	TGCAGTGCTAGAGGGCCCTCCCCACAGCCCCAGCATTTT	CSARGPSPQPQHF
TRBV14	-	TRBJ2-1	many	TGTGCCAGCAGCCAACGGGTCCCGGGACTTACCTACAATGAGCAGTTCTTC	CASSQRVPGLTYNEQFF
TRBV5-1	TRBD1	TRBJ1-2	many	TGCGCCAGCAGCTTTGGAAGACAGGGGCTTGGCTACACCTTC	CASSFGRQGLGYTF
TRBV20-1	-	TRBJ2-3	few	TGCAGTGCTAGGGACCCTTCCGGGCCGATGGATACGCAGTATTTT	CSARDPSGPMDTQYF
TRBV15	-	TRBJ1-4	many	TGTGCCACCAGCAGAGTTGGGAATGAAAAACTGTTTTTT	CATSRVGNEKLFF
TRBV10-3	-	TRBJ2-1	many	TGTGCCATCCACCAGGAGCTCTACAATGAGCAGTTCTTC	CAIHQELYNEQFF
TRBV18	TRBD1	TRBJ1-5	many	TGTGCCAGCTCAATATTCCTCGGGCGACAGGGATTTCAGCCCCAGCATTTT	CASSIFLGRQGFQPQHF
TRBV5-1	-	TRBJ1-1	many	TGCGCCAGCAGCCGGAACAGCCTAATGAACACTGAAGCTTTCTTT	CASSRNSLMNTEAFF
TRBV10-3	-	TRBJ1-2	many	TGTGCCATCAGTGACGGGGAGGGCTACACCTTC	CAISDGEGYTF
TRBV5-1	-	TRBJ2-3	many	TGCGCCAGCAGCTCCGTAGGCACAGATACGCAGTATTTT	CASSSVGTDTQYF
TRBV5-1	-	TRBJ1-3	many	TGCGCCAGCAGCGAGACTACTGGGAGATCTGGAAACACCATATATTTT	CASSETTGRSGNTIYF
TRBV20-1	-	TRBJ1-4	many	TGCAGTGCTCCCAAACCGGGGCAGAGAGAAAAACTGTTTTTT	CSAPKPGQREKLFF